The 20 T cell receptor beta chains presented below share a single source sample, sequenced in a study of OX40 agonist ivuxolimab in advanced cancers. Produced via immunoSEQ multiplex PCR; TCRdb's table is partial and in-frame only. The sample has around 83,000 clones, under 95% seen once. The source was CD4+ or CD8+ T cells sorted from blood, collected in a trial of the OX40 agonist ivuxolimab. These TCRs come from an adult with an advanced solid tumor such as melanoma, head and neck, liver or kidney cancer.

The chain carries TRBV5-4 and TRBJ2-3, with 8 bases fitting TRBD1. The CDR3 totals 15 residues. With 0 bases clipped from V and 0 bases from J, the junction kept 0 bases outside the gene matches. In germline, CDR1 is SGHNT, CDR2 YYREEE (reference sequence). This CDR3 is CASSLDRGSTDTQYF. The CDR3 DNA reads as TGTGCCAGCAGCTTGGACAGGGGGAGCACAGATACGCAGTATTTT.

As regards this clone: One end of the junction does not line up with germline, which may come from a read error. This sequence joins TRBV18 and TRBJ1-1, with D possibly matching TRBD1 (5 bases). The CDR3 has 12 amino acids. The germline V gene encodes CDR1 KGHSH and CDR2 LQKENI. CDR3 sequence: CASSPSGTGAFF. The CDR3 region has the DNA TGTGCCAGCTCACCTTCGGGGACTGGAGCTTTCTTT.

This CDR3 is CARQGARETQYF. CDR3 nucleotides: TGTGCCAGACAGGGGGCGAGGGAGACCCAGTACTTC. The chain employs TRBV30 and TRBJ2-5, with 10 positions matching TRBD1. There are 12 residues in the CDR3. Unmatched junction bases numbered 5, after V lost 8 bases and J lost 5 bases. Germline V gene lookup returns CDR1 GTSNPN and CDR2 SVGIG (reference sequence).

The chain carries TRBV18 and TRBJ2-7; 7 nucleotides match TRBD2. V was clipped by 5 bases and J by 3 bases; unmatched bases: 10. Germline V gene sequence: CDR1 KGHSH, CDR2 LQKENI. The CDR3 runs to 15 residues. The CDR3 loop reads CASSSWASGSYEQYF. CDR3 DNA: TGTGCCAGCTCAAGTTGGGCTAGCGGAAGCTACGAGCAGTACTTC.

The rearrangement links TRBV18 to TRBJ2-6; unclear D gene. Looked up from germline, CDR1 is KGHSH and CDR2 is LQKENI. V lost 4 bases and J 1 base, leaving 5 bases between the germline ends. The CDR3 has 14 amino acids. CDR3 sequence reads: CASSRGSGANVLTF. The CDR3 nucleotides read TGTGCCAGCTCACGGGGATCTGGGGCCAACGTCCTGACTTTC.

This chain links TRBV18 with TRBJ2-2; D is uncertain. The germline V and J ends were trimmed by 1 base and 4 bases, with 13 bases remaining between them. This CDR3 has 16 residues. The germline gives CDR1 KGHSH, CDR2 LQKENI. The CDR3: CASSPQPGPVTGELFF. The CDR3 region has the DNA TGTGCCAGCTCACCACAACCGGGCCCGGTCACCGGGGAGCTGTTTTTT.

This clone was picked up one time. The chain combines TRBV9 with TRBJ2-1; TRBD2 aligns across 8 bases. The CDR3 is 17 residues long. From germline, CDR1 is SGDLS and CDR2 YYNGEE. The V segment lost 0 bases and the J segment 7 bases; nucleotides outside the gene matches: 12. The CDR3 is CASSVGVLAGGGNEQFF. CDR3 nucleotides: TGTGCCAGCAGCGTAGGGGTCCTGGCGGGAGGTGGTAATGAGCAGTTCTTC. Using reference TRBV9 and TRBJ2-1 for the parts outside the CDR3, the full variable domain is DSGVTQTPKHLITATGQRVTLRCSPRSGDLSVYWYQQSLDQGLQFLIQYYNGEERAKGNILERFSAQQFPDLHSELNLSSLELGDSALYFCASSVGVLAGGGNEQFFGPGTRLTVL.

The chain employs TRBV5-1 and TRBJ2-3; 9 bases align to TRBD1. Germline values: CDR1 SGHRS, CDR2 YFSETQ. The ends lost 4 bases at V and 3 bases at J; junction bases unmatched: 9. The CDR3 is 16 residues long. In DNA form, the CDR3 reads TGCGCCAGCAGCATAGAACAGGGGGCGCGGACAGATACGCAGTATTTT. Translated: CASSIEQGARTDTQYF.

This chain uses TRBV28 with TRBJ1-2, with D tentatively TRBD1 (5 bases). CDR3 size: 17 residues. Germline loops: CDR1 MDHEN, CDR2 SYDVKM. Deletions cut 6 bases from V and 7 bases from J, with 27 bases between. As DNA, the CDR3 is TGTGCCAGCAGAGACGGGTCAGGGCCCCTCGCTTGGGGTGGCTACACCTTC. Protein: CASRDGSGPLAWGGYTF.

The CDR3 bases are TGTGCCAGCAGCGTCATGGGAGAGACCCAGTACTTC. Its protein product is CASSVMGETQYF. The chain is built from TRBV9 and TRBJ2-5; D not resolved. Germline CDR1 and CDR2: SGDLS and YYNGEE. Trimming cost V 2 bases and J 4 bases, with 6 bases left between them. CDR3 length: 12 amino acids.

The chain carries TRBV29-1 and TRBJ2-2; weak D call: TRBD2 (5 bases). Germline values: CDR1 SQVTM, CDR2 ANQGSEA. The CDR3 length is 15 residues. Trimming shortened V by 1 base and J by 7 bases, and 16 bases separated the two germline ends. DNA for the CDR3: TGCAGCGTTGAAGCCGGTTCGACGGCGGGCGGGGAGCTGTTTTTT. Protein product: CSVEAGSTAGGELFF.

The chain combines TRBV15 with TRBJ2-7; D may be TRBD2 (5 bases). The V and J ends lost 0 bases and 6 bases respectively, with 12 bases between them. This CDR3 has 14 residues. Germline V gene data show CDR1 as LNHNV and CDR2 as YYDKDF (reference sequence). This CDR3 is CATSRDSPEGEQYF. The CDR3 nucleotides are TGTGCCACCAGCAGAGATTCTCCCGAGGGCGAGCAGTACTTC.

V gene TRBV4-1 combines with J gene TRBJ2-1, with TRBD1 matching 9 bases. Germline CDR1 and CDR2: MGHRA and YSYEKL. This CDR3 has 16 amino acids. Losses at the gene ends were 4 bases for V and 2 bases for J; bases not matched to a gene: 6. The CDR3 loop is CASSLQGANAYNEQFF. The CDR3 nucleotides read TGCGCCAGCAGCCTACAGGGGGCAAACGCCTACAATGAGCAGTTCTTC.

The chain recombines TRBV5-4 with TRBJ2-2, with 8 positions matching TRBD1. Germline CDR1 SGHNT, CDR2 YYREEE (reference sequence). This CDR3 comprises 15 residues. V shed 4 bases and J 7 bases; nucleotides not matched to a gene: 9. The CDR3 protein is CASSADRVVGGELFF. CDR3 nucleotides: TGTGCCAGCAGCGCGGACAGGGTAGTTGGCGGGGAGCTGTTTTTT.

This clone was counted a few times. The chain is built from TRBV6-4 and TRBJ1-4, with 9 bases that match TRBD1. Unmatched junction bases numbered 8, after V lost 0 bases and J lost 6 bases. The length of the CDR3 is 17 residues. The germline V gene encodes CDR1 MRHNA and CDR2 SNTAGT. The chain's CDR3 is CASSDSFPQGAYEKLFF. DNA of the CDR3: TGTGCCAGCAGTGACTCGTTCCCACAGGGGGCGTATGAAAAACTGTTTTTT.

This rearrangement joins TRBV5-1 to TRBJ2-7; the D gene could be TRBD1 or TRBD2 (5 bases each). V was shortened by 7 bases and J by 0 bases, with 11 bases between the two germline ends. The CDR3 contains 13 residues. Germline CDR1 and CDR2: SGHRS and YFSETQ. The CDR3 region has the DNA TGCGCCAGCGCCGGGACGGCCTCCTACGAGCAGTACTTC. Protein product: CASAGTASYEQYF.

The J gene is TRBJ1-5, the V gene TRBV2, with 7 bases identical to TRBD1. Trimming at V came to 5 bases and at J to 2 bases, leaving 6 bases not matched to a gene. Germline values: CDR1 SNHLY, CDR2 FYNNEI. The CDR3 spans 15 residues. The CDR3 protein is CASSMTGSGNQPQHF. CDR3 sequence (DNA): TGTGCCAGCAGTATGACAGGGTCAGGCAATCAGCCCCAGCATTTT.

The chain employs TRBV10-3 and TRBJ1-1; weak D call: TRBD1 (5 bases). Germline V lookup: CDR1 ENHRY, CDR2 SYGVKD. CDR3 length: 16 residues. Between the trimmed V and J ends, which lost 2 bases and 2 bases, there was a span of 15 bases. The CDR3 DNA follows: TGTGCCATCAGTGAGATGAATCAGGGTTTTAACACTGAAGCTTTCTTT. Translated, it gives CAISEMNQGFNTEAFF.

The chain uses TRBV30 and TRBJ1-2, with D possibly matching TRBD1 (6 bases). Germline CDR1 and CDR2: GTSNPN and SVGIG (reference sequence). This CDR3 comprises 13 residues. V gave up 3 bases and J gave up 7 bases, with 15 bases separating them. The CDR3 sequence is CAWSGQSGVGYTF. CDR3 in DNA: TGTGCCTGGAGCGGACAGTCGGGAGTTGGCTACACCTTC.

The DNA for the CDR3 is TGTGCCAGCAGCGGACCGAAGAGGGATACGCAGTATTTT. Protein product: CASSGPKRDTQYF. This rearrangement joins TRBV2 to TRBJ2-3, with D unresolved. V shed 6 bases and J shed 6 bases, with 13 bases lying between them. Germline loops: CDR1 SNHLY, CDR2 FYNNEI. This CDR3 is 13 amino acids long.